These 18 T cell receptor beta chains were all obtained from the same sample, sequenced in a study of CD8+ T cells in alopecia areata. In each case, RNA was isolated and then reverse transcribed into cDNA as the sequencing template. Clones were sequenced by immunoSEQ multiplex PCR, and TCRdb holds only the in-frame ones, with some missing. The data hold 140,000 or so clones, with about three fifths observed a single time. What was sequenced was CD8+ T cells sorted from blood. All receptors come from a human donor in good health.

V is TRBV9 and J is TRBJ2-7; the D is unclear. This CDR3 comprises 11 residues. CDR1 and CDR2 (germline): SGDLS, YYNGEE. The V gene lost 7 bases and the J gene lost 7 bases, with 12 bases spanning the gap. For the CDR3, the DNA is TGTGCCAGCGGGCCCGTGGGAGAGCAGTACTTC. Residues: CASGPVGEQYF.

This chain joins TRBV29-1 and TRBJ2-1, with no clear D. CDR1 is SQVTM and CDR2 is ANQGSEA in the germline V gene. V was trimmed by 7 bases and J by 9 bases, leaving 16 bases between them. The CDR3 contains 12 residues. The CDR3 reads CSAAAPGGEQFF. Written as DNA, the CDR3 is TGCAGCGCCGCGGCACCGGGCGGTGAGCAGTTCTTC.

The chain is built from TRBV25-1 and TRBJ2-2; 9 nucleotides match TRBD2. The CDR3 has 18 residues. Trimming removed 1 base from V and 5 bases from J; junction bases left unmatched: 11. Germline V gene lookup returns CDR1 MGHDK and CDR2 SYGVNS. The DNA for the CDR3 is TGTGCCAGCAGTGAATTTAGACTAGCGGCGGCAATGACCGGGGAGCTGTTTTTT. Its translation: CASSEFRLAAAMTGELFF.

The V and J genes are TRBV5-1 and TRBJ2-7; D uncertain. The V and J ends lost 0 bases and 2 bases respectively, with 12 bases between them. Germline-derived CDR1 and CDR2 are SGHRS and YFSETQ. This CDR3 region has 15 residues. The CDR3 nucleotides read TGCGCCAGCAGCTTGGTCACACACCCGACCTACGAGCAGTACTTC. It codes for CASSLVTHPTYEQYF.

V usage is TRBV7-9 and J usage is TRBJ2-7; the D is unclear. The germline CDR1 and CDR2 sequences are SEHNR and FQNEAQ (reference sequence). Trimming removed 5 bases at V and 0 bases at J, with 11 bases between. The CDR3 covers 14 residues. The CDR3 is CASSPDTTSYEQYF. In nucleotides, the CDR3 is TGTGCCAGCAGCCCGGATACCACCTCCTACGAGCAGTACTTC.

The chain links TRBV7-8 to TRBJ2-2, with 9 bases identical to TRBD1. This CDR3 has 17 amino acids. Germline values: CDR1 SGHVS, CDR2 FQNEAQ. V lost 0 bases and J lost 7; bases outside the gene matches: 9. CDR3 sequence reads: CASSLARPQGAGGELFF. The CDR3 nucleotides read TGTGCCAGCAGCTTAGCCCGTCCACAGGGGGCAGGCGGGGAGCTGTTTTTT.

This clone is labeled as medium-sized. The rearrangement links TRBV6-4 to TRBJ2-3, with 7 nucleotides matching TRBD2. This CDR3 spans 14 amino acids. CDR1 is MRHNA, CDR2 SNTAGT, per germline. The V and J ends lost 2 bases and 3 bases, in that order; junction bases with no gene match: 2. The chain's CDR3 is CASSDGLETDTQYF. The CDR3 nucleotides read TGTGCCAGCAGTGACGGACTAGAGACAGATACGCAGTATTTT.

The chain is built from TRBV19 and TRBJ2-1, with unresolved D. Germline CDR1 reads LNHDA; CDR2 reads SQIVND (reference sequence). This CDR3 spans 13 amino acids. V lost 5 bases and J 2 bases, leaving 7 bases between the germline ends. DNA of the CDR3: TGTGCCAGTAGTCCCCCGGCCTACAATGAGCAGTTCTTC. It yields the protein CASSPPAYNEQFF.

The chain couples TRBV11-2 to TRBJ2-1; no clear D. CDR1 and CDR2 (germline): SGHAT, FQNNGV. Trimming left V 4 bases short and J 9 bases short, with 10 bases between. The CDR3 consists of 12 residues. The CDR3 DNA reads TGTGCCAGCAGCTCAGCCCATCGTGAGCAGTTCTTC. Translated, it gives CASSSAHREQFF.

The CDR3 is CASSEGRTEQYF. In DNA form, the CDR3 reads TGTGCCAGCAGCGAGGGACGGACCGAGCAGTACTTC. The V and J genes are TRBV6-5 and TRBJ2-7; D is perhaps TRBD1 or TRBD2 (5 bases each). The CDR3 has 12 amino acids. Looked up from germline, CDR1 is MNHEY and CDR2 is SVGAGI. V lost 6 bases and J 6 bases, leaving 12 bases between the germline ends.

CDR3 nucleotides: TGCAGCGTTCCTGGACAGGGCGGCCCCCGGGACACTGAAGCTTTCTTT. It specifies CSVPGQGGPRDTEAFF. This chain uses TRBV29-1 with TRBJ1-1; 8 nucleotides line up with TRBD1. The CDR3 sequence is 16 residues long. V was clipped by 5 bases and J by 3 bases; unmatched bases: 14. Germline CDR1 and CDR2: SQVTM and ANQGSEA.

The V gene is TRBV5-1, the J gene TRBJ2-1; D is perhaps TRBD1 or TRBD2 (5 bases each). This CDR3 spans 13 amino acids. Germline V gene lookup returns CDR1 SGHRS and CDR2 YFSETQ. V lost 3 bases to trimming and J lost 8 bases, with 12 bases between them. CDR3 coding DNA: TGCGCCAGCAGCTGGGACCGACCCGATGAGCAGTTCTTC. This translates into CASSWDRPDEQFF.

The chain recombines TRBV5-1 with TRBJ1-3; perhaps TRBD1 as D (5 bases). The germline V gene encodes CDR1 SGHRS and CDR2 YFSETQ. The CDR3 extends over 15 amino acids. V was trimmed by 4 bases and J by 0 bases, leaving 11 bases between them. CDR3 sequence: CASSNDSFSGNTIYF. The CDR3 DNA follows: TGCGCCAGCAGCAATGACAGTTTCTCTGGAAACACCATATATTTT.

V gene TRBV2 combines with J gene TRBJ2-1; TRBD2 aligns across 14 bases. V was clipped by 6 bases and J by 9 bases; unmatched bases: 7. Looked up from germline, CDR1 is SNHLY and CDR2 is FYNNEI. The CDR3 is 15 amino acids. Here the CDR3 reads CASRRGLAGVSEQFF. The CDR3 region has the DNA TGTGCCAGCAGACGGGGACTAGCGGGAGTTAGTGAGCAGTTCTTC.

The chain links TRBV6-5 to TRBJ2-7, with D possibly matching TRBD1 (5 bases). This CDR3 is 13 amino acids long. The ends were cut back, 2 bases at V and 6 bases at J, with 11 bases in the middle. Germline V gene sequence: CDR1 MNHEY, CDR2 SVGAGI. Here the CDR3 reads CASSYDGAGEQYF. CDR3 in DNA: TGTGCCAGCAGTTACGATGGGGCCGGCGAGCAGTACTTC.

In this sample, this clone turned up a few times. The DNA of the CDR3 is TGTGCCAGCAGCGCGGGACTGAACTACGAGCAGTACTTC. Amino acid sequence: CASSAGLNYEQYF. This chain links TRBV9 with TRBJ2-7; possible D gene TRBD2, 6 bases. The CDR3 contains 13 residues. V was trimmed by 3 bases and J by 3 bases, leaving 10 bases between them. Looked up from germline, CDR1 is SGDLS and CDR2 is YYNGEE.

As DNA, the CDR3 is TGTGCCAGCAGCTCACCAACTAGCGGGAGGGCCAATGAGCAGTTCTTC. Amino acid sequence: CASSSPTSGRANEQFF. The chain is built from TRBV7-9 and TRBJ2-1; TRBD2 matches at 13 bases. The CDR3 is made up of 16 amino acids. Trimming removed 4 bases from V and 6 bases from J; junction bases left unmatched: 6. The germline CDR1 and CDR2 sequences are SEHNR and FQNEAQ (reference sequence).

This clone was detected a few times. The J gene is TRBJ2-5, the V gene TRBV7-9; 10 nucleotides align to TRBD2. The germline V gene encodes CDR1 SEHNR and CDR2 FQNEAQ (reference sequence). The CDR3 has 15 residues. The V segment lost 4 bases and the J segment 5 bases; nucleotides outside the gene matches: 7. CDR3: CASSSRAGGSETQYF. The CDR3 coding sequence is TGTGCCAGCAGCTCCAGAGCGGGGGGGAGTGAGACCCAGTACTTC.